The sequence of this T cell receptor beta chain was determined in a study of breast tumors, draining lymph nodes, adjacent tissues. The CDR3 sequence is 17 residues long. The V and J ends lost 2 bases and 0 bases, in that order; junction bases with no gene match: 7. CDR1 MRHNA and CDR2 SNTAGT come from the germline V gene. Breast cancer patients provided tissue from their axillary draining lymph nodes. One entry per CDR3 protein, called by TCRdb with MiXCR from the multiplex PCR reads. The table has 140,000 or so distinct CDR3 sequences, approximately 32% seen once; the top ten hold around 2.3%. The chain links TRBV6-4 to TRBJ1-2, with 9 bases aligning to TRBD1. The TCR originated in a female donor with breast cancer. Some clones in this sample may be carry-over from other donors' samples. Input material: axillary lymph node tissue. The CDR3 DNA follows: TGTGCCAGCAGTGACGGATACAACAGGGGGCCTAACTATGGCTACACCTTC. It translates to CASSDGYNRGPNYGYTF.